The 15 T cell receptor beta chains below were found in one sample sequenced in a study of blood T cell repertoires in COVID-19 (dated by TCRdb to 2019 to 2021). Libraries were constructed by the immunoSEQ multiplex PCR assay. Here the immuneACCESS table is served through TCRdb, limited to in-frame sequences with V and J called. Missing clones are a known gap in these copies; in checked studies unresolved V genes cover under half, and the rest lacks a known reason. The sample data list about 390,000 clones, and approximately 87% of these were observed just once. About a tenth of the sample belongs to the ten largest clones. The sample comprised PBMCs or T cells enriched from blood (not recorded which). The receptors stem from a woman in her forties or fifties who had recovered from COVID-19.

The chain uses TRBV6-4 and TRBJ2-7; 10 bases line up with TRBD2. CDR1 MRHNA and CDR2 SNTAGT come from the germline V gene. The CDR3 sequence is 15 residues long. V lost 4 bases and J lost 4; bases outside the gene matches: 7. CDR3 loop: CASSAYSGGPYEQYF. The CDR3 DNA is TGTGCCAGCAGTGCTTATAGCGGGGGGCCATACGAGCAGTACTTC.

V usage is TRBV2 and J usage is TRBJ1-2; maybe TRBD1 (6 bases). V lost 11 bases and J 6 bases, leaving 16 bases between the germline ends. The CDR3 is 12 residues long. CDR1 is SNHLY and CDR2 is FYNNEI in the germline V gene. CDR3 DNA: TGTGCCTCCAGGGGCGGCAAAGATGGCTACACCTTC. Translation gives CASRGGKDGYTF.

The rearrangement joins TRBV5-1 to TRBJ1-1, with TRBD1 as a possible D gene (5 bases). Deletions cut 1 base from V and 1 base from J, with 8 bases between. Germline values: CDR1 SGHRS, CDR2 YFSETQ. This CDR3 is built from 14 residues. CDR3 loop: CASSLFGGNTEAFF. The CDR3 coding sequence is TGCGCCAGCAGCTTGTTCGGGGGGAACACTGAAGCTTTCTTT.

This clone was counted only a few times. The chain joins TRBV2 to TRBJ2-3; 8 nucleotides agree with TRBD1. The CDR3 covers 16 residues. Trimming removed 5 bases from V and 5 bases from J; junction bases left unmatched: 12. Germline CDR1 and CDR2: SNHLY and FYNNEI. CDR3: CASSPRDRYLVDTQYF. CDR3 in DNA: TGTGCCAGCAGTCCCCGGGACAGGTATTTGGTAGATACGCAGTATTTT.

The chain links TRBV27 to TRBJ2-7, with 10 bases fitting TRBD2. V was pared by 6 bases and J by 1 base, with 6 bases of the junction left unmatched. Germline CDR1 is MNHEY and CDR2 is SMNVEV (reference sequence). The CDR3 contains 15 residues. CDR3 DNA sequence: TGTGCCAGCAGGGAGACTAGCGGGTCTTCCTACGAGCAGTACTTC. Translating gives CASRETSGSSYEQYF.

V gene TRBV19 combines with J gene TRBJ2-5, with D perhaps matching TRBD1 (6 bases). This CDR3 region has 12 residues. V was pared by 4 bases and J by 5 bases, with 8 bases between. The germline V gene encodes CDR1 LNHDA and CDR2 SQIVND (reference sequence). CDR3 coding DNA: TGTGCCAGTAGTACAACAGGGGAGACCCAGTACTTC. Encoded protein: CASSTTGETQYF.

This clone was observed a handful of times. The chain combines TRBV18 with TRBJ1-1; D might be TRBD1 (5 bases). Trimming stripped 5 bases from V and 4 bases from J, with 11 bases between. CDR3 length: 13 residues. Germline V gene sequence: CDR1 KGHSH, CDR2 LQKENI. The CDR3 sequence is CASSGQGGTEAFF. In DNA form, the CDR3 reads TGTGCCAGCTCAGGGCAGGGCGGCACTGAAGCTTTCTTT.

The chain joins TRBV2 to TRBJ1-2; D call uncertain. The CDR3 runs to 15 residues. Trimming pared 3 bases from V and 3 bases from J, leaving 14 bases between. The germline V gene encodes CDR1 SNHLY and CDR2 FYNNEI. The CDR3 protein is CASSDEGGEDYGYTF. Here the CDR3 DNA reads TGTGCCAGCAGTGACGAGGGTGGCGAAGACTATGGCTACACCTTC.

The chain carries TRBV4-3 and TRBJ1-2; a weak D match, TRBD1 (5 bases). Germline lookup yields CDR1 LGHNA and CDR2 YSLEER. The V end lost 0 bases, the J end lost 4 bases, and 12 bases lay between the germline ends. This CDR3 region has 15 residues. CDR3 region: CASSQDKGPAYGYTF. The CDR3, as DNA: TGCGCCAGCAGCCAAGATAAGGGGCCAGCCTATGGCTACACCTTC.

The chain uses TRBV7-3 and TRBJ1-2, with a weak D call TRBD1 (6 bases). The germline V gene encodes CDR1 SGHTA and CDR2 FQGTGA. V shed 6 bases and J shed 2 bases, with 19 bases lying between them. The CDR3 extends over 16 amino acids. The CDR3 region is CASRYPGTSYNYGYTF. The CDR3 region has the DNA TGTGCCAGCAGGTACCCCGGGACATCTTACAACTATGGCTACACCTTC. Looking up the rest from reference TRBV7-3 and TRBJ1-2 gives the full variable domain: GAGVSQTPSNKVTEKGKYVELRCDPISGHTALYWYRQSLGQGPEFLIYFQGTGAADDSGLPNDRFFAVRPEGSVSTLKIQRTERGDSAVYLCASRYPGTSYNYGYTFGSGTRLTVV.

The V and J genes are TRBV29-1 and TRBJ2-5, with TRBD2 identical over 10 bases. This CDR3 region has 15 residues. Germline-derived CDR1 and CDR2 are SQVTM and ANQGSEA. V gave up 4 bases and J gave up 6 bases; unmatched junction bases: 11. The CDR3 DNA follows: TGCAGCGTTGTTCTAGCGGGGGAGGTGGGGAAGACCCAGTACTTC. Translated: CSVVLAGEVGKTQYF.

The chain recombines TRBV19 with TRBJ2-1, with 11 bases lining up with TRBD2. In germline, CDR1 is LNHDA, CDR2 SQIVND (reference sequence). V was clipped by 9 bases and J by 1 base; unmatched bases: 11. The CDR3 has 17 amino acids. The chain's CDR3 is CASGILAGGPSYNEQFF. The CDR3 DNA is TGTGCCAGCGGGATTCTAGCGGGGGGCCCGTCCTACAATGAGCAGTTCTTC.

CDR3: CASSTSRQGARGARGYTF. CDR3 DNA sequence: TGTGCCAGTAGTACCTCTAGACAGGGGGCAAGGGGCGCTCGGGGCTACACCTTC. The V call is TRBV19, the J call TRBJ1-2; 10 bases are shared with TRBD1. The germline V gene has CDR1 LNHDA and CDR2 SQIVND (reference sequence). V shed 4 bases, J shed 8 bases, and the junction held 19 bases outside the gene matches. The CDR3 consists of 18 residues.

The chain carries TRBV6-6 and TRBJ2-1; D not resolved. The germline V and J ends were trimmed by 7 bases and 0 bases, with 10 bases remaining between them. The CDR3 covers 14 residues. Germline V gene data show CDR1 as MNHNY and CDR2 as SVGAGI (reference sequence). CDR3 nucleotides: TGTGCCAGCACCCCCCCAGGCTCCTACAATGAGCAGTTCTTC. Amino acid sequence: CASTPPGSYNEQFF.

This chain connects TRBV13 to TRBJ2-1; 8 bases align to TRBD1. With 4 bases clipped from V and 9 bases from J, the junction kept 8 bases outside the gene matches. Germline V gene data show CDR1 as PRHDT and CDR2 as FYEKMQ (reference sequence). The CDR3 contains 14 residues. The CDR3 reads CASSWWDRISEQFF. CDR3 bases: TGTGCCAGCAGCTGGTGGGACAGGATCAGTGAGCAGTTCTTC.